This record concerns one T cell receptor (beta chain) sequence. Its matching antigen is unknown. Noted treatment: 15 Gy SBRT to primary tumor, nephrectomy 4 weeks later. The sample belongs to a study of radiation and T cells in renal cell carcinoma. Broader study findings: From baseline, blood top tumor clonotypes peaked at 2 weeks post-radiation.

Germline assignment: CDR1 SGHRS and CDR2 YFSETQ. After removal of 8 bases from V and 5 bases from J, the junction contained 7 bases not matched to a gene. There are 13 residues in the CDR3. TCRdb's table, derived via immunoSEQ multiplex PCR, lists solely in-frame clones and lacks some. In the table there are some 14,000 clones, 64% of which are singletons. The chain recombines TRBV5-1 with TRBJ2-5, with TRBD1 identical over 9 bases. The starting material was tumor tissue, obtained from a patient whose treatment included radiotherapy and nephrectomy. The sequence derives from a woman in her 70s with renal cell carcinoma. The CDR3 loop reads CASSQGARETQYF. The CDR3 DNA is TGCGCCAGTTCACAGGGGGCGCGGGAGACCCAGTACTTC.